The source of this TCR beta chain is a study of brain T cells in children with intractable seizures. Trimming left V 6 bases short and J 5 bases short, with 7 bases between. The CDR3 totals 11 residues. CDR1 and CDR2 from the germline V gene are MDHEN and SYDVKM. The method was immunoSEQ multiplex PCR; TCRdb's version includes in-frame clones alone and lacks a portion of them. Among approximately 330,000 clones, 93% were seen once, and the ten largest hold roughly 6%. Time point given: blood from clinic visit 5 months post-surgery; TSC patient then seizure free. The V and J genes are TRBV28 and TRBJ2-5; unclear D gene. The sample in question was peripheral blood, obtained about 5 months after surgery. The sequence was obtained from a boy in the first two years of life with tuberous sclerosis and intractable seizures. This CDR3 is CASSRRETQYF. As DNA, the CDR3 is TGTGCCAGCAGCCGCAGGGAGACCCAGTACTTC.